Listed below are T cell receptor beta chains from one sample, sequenced in a study of blood T cell repertoires in COVID-19. Libraries were prepared by immunoSEQ multiplex PCR; TCRdb keeps only in-frame clonotypes and omits some of them. Of hundreds of thousands of clones detected, roughly 88% appear once; the ten largest clones hold 5% to 6.5%. The source material was peripheral blood. Receptor source: a woman in her twenties or thirties with COVID-19, enrolled during active disease. The CDR3 runs from the conserved cysteine through the conserved F or W. D genes are given only for firm matches. Clone size is stated in some rows and not others, as once, few, many or a class when expanded.

CDR3: CASGGNYGYTF; DNA: TGTGCCAGTGGCGGTAACTATGGCTACACCTTC; J: TRBJ1-2; D: .; size: .; V: TRBV12-3/TRBV12-4
CDR3: CASSRTGRNYGYTF; DNA: TGTGCCAGCAGTAGGACAGGGAGGAACTATGGCTACACCTTC; J: TRBJ1-2; D: TRBD1; size: .; V: TRBV6-5
CDR3: CASSFGKPNEKLFF; DNA: TGTGCCAGCAGCTTCGGGAAACCTAATGAAAAACTGTTTTTT; J: TRBJ1-4; D: .; size: few; V: TRBV7-8
CDR3: CASGSDSQMETQYF; DNA: TGTGCTAGTGGTTCGGACAGTCAGATGGAGACCCAGTACTTC; J: TRBJ2-5; D: .; size: .; V: TRBV12-5
CDR3: CASSSPWQGTNYGYTF; DNA: TGTGCCAGCAGCTCCCCTTGGCAGGGCACTAACTATGGCTACACCTTC; J: TRBJ1-2; D: .; size: .; V: TRBV11-3
CDR3: CATSALPGLAGGNEQFF; DNA: TGTGCCACCAGTGCCCTCCCGGGACTAGCGGGAGGCAATGAGCAGTTCTTC; J: TRBJ2-1; D: TRBD2; size: .; V: TRBV24-1
CDR3: CASSSWDSFYEQYF; DNA: TGTGCCAGCAGCTCCTGGGACAGCTTCTACGAGCAGTACTTC; J: TRBJ2-7; D: TRBD1; size: .; V: TRBV7-9
CDR3: CASSLQGGTGYEQYF; DNA: TGTGCCAGCAGCCTCCAAGGCGGGACAGGATACGAGCAGTACTTC; J: TRBJ2-7; D: TRBD1; size: .; V: TRBV7-2
CDR3: CASSAPTDGVSGNTIYF; DNA: TGTGCCAGCAGCGCCCCGACAGATGGTGTCTCTGGAAACACCATATATTTT; J: TRBJ1-3; D: .; size: .; V: TRBV7-9
CDR3: CSVEDGTGEDYGYTF; DNA: TGCAGCGTTGAAGACGGGACAGGGGAAGACTATGGCTACACCTTC; J: TRBJ1-2; D: TRBD1; size: .; V: TRBV29-1
CDR3: CASSLGTGHNEQFF; DNA: TGTGCCAGCAGTCTCGGGACAGGGCATAATGAGCAGTTCTTC; J: TRBJ2-1; D: TRBD1; size: .; V: TRBV6-2/TRBV6-3
CDR3: CASSHTGIDTQYF; DNA: TGTGCCAGCAGCCATACAGGAATAGATACGCAGTATTTT; J: TRBJ2-3; D: .; size: .; V: TRBV5-8
CDR3: CASSGQTLATNEKLFF; DNA: TGCGCCAGCAGTGGACAGACCCTCGCAACTAATGAAAAACTGTTTTTT; J: TRBJ1-4; D: .; size: .; V: TRBV10-2
CDR3: CATSRGQGAPEYGYTF; DNA: TGTGCCACCAGCAGGGGACAGGGGGCGCCGGAATATGGCTACACCTTC; J: TRBJ1-2; D: TRBD1; size: .; V: TRBV15
CDR3: CASSRPSGVPEAFF; DNA: TGTGCCAGCAGCCGACCCTCAGGGGTTCCTGAAGCTTTCTTT; J: TRBJ1-1; D: .; size: .; V: TRBV7-6
CDR3: CASSYQTGLAANNEQFF; DNA: TGTGCCAGCAGCTACCAAACCGGACTAGCGGCAAACAATGAGCAGTTCTTC; J: TRBJ2-1; D: TRBD2; size: .; V: TRBV7-6
CDR3: CASSVDTYEQYF; DNA: TGTGCCAGCAGCGTAGATACCTACGAGCAGTACTTC; J: TRBJ2-7; D: .; size: .; V: TRBV9
CDR3: CAEGATDTQYF; DNA: TGTGCTGAGGGCGCCACAGATACGCAGTATTTT; J: TRBJ2-3; D: .; size: .; V: TRBV2
CDR3: CASSPLRDTGELFF; DNA: TGTGCCAGTAGCCCCCTCCGGGACACCGGGGAGCTGTTTTTT; J: TRBJ2-2; D: .; size: .; V: TRBV19
CDR3: CASSLGAVSSTDTQYF; DNA: TGTGCCAGCAGTTTAGGGGCGGTGTCTAGCACAGATACGCAGTATTTT; J: TRBJ2-3; D: .; size: .; V: TRBV27
CDR3: CASSLQVDQPQHF; DNA: TGTGCCAGCAGCCTCCAGGTTGACCAGCCCCAGCATTTT; J: TRBJ1-5; D: .; size: .; V: TRBV7-8
CDR3: CASSQVGLAGPTEQFF; DNA: TGTGCCAGCAGCCAAGTTGGACTAGCGGGTCCGACGGAGCAGTTCTTC; J: TRBJ2-1; D: TRBD2; size: .; V: TRBV14
CDR3: CASSLSSTGTGFGYTF; DNA: TGTGCCAGCAGTTTATCGAGCACCGGGACAGGGTTCGGCTACACCTTC; J: TRBJ1-2; D: TRBD1; size: .; V: TRBV27
CDR3: CASSLTQYF; DNA: TGTGCCAGCAGCCTAACGCAGTATTTT; J: TRBJ2-3; D: .; size: .; V: TRBV7-8
CDR3: CATSDARDSQKTQYF; DNA: TGTGCCACCAGTGATGCCCGGGACTCTCAAAAGACCCAGTACTTC; J: TRBJ2-5; D: .; size: .; V: TRBV24-1
CDR3: CASRGTEETQYF; DNA: TGTGCCAGCCGCGGGACAGAAGAGACCCAGTACTTC; J: TRBJ2-5; D: .; size: .; V: TRBV11-3
CDR3: CASSRSGTSYNEQFF; DNA: TGTGCCAGCAGCAGAAGCGGAACCTCCTACAATGAGCAGTTCTTC; J: TRBJ2-1; D: .; size: .; V: TRBV7-8
CDR3: CASSLEGGSQETQYF; DNA: TGTGCCAGCAGTTTAGAGGGTGGGTCCCAAGAGACCCAGTACTTC; J: TRBJ2-5; D: .; size: .; V: TRBV28
CDR3: CASSYSTSPDTQYF; DNA: TGTGCCAGCAGTTACTCGACTAGCCCCGATACGCAGTATTTT; J: TRBJ2-3; D: TRBD2; size: .; V: TRBV6-5
CDR3: CASSQGTGDQETQYF; DNA: TGCGCCAGCAGCCAAGGAACAGGGGATCAAGAGACCCAGTACTTC; J: TRBJ2-5; D: TRBD1; size: .; V: TRBV4-3
CDR3: CASSLVGQGKNSPLHF; DNA: TGTGCCAGCAGCTTAGTGGGGCAGGGGAAGAATTCACCCCTCCACTTT; J: TRBJ1-6; D: .; size: .; V: TRBV7-9
CDR3: CASSYPSGGHSYEQYF; DNA: TGTGCCAGCAGTTACCCTAGCGGGGGCCACTCCTACGAGCAGTACTTC; J: TRBJ2-7; D: TRBD2; size: .; V: TRBV6-2/TRBV6-3